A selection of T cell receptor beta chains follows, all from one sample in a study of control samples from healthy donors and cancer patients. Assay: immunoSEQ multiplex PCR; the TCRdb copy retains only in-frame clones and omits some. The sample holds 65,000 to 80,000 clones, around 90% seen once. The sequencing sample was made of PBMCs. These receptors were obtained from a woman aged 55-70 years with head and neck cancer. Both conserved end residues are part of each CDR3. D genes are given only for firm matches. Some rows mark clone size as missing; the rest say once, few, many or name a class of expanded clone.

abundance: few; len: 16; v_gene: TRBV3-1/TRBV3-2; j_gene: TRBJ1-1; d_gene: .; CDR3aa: CASSQGTASRNTEAFF; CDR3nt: TGTGCCAGCAGCCAAGGGACAGCTTCTAGGAACACTGAAGCTTTCTTT
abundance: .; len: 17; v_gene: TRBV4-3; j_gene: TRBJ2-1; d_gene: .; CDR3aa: CASSQFPGPQQVDEQFF; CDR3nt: TGCGCCAGCAGCCAATTTCCGGGGCCTCAGCAAGTCGATGAGCAGTTCTTC
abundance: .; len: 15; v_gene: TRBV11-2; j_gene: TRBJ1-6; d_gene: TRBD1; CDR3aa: CASSLAGRGNSPLHF; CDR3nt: TGTGCCAGCAGCTTAGCCGGCAGGGGGAATTCACCCCTCCACTTT
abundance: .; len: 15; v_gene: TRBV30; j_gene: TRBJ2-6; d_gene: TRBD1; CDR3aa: CAWSGQGSGANVLTF; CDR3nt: TGTGCCTGGAGCGGACAGGGCTCTGGGGCCAACGTCCTGACTTTC
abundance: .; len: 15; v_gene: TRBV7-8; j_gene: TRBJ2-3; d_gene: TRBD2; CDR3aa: CASSRLATSTDTQYF; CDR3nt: TGTGCCAGCAGCAGACTAGCGACTAGCACAGATACGCAGTATTTT
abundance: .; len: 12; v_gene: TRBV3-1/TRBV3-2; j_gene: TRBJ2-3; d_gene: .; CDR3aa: CASGRGPDTQYF; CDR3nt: TGTGCCAGCGGCAGGGGCCCAGATACGCAGTATTTT
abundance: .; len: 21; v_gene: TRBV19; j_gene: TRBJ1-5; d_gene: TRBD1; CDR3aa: CASSIGGRDRGFVVSNQPQHF; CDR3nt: TGTGCCAGTAGTATCGGCGGGAGGGACAGGGGATTTGTCGTTAGCAATCAGCCCCAGCATTTT
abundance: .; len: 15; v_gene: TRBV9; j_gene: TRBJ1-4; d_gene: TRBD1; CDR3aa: CASSAQGRLDEKLFF; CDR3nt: TGTGCCAGCAGCGCACAGGGGCGCTTGGACGAAAAACTGTTTTTT
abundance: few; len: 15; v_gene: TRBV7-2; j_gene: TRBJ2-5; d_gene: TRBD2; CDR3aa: CASSPASGRGETQYF; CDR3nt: TGTGCCAGCAGCCCCGCTAGCGGGAGGGGGGAGACCCAGTACTTC
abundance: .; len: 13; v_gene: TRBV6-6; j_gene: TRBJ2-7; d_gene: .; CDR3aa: CASSSSDSYEQYF; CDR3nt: TGTGCCAGCAGTTCGTCCGACAGTTACGAGCAGTACTTC
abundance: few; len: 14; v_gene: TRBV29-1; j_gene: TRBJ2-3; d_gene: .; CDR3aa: CSVERGRPRDTQYF; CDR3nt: TGCAGCGTTGAACGGGGGAGGCCCCGAGATACGCAGTATTTT
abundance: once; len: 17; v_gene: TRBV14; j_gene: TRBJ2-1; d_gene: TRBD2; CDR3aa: CASSQDPRTRAGNEQFF; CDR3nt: TGTGCCAGCAGCCAAGATCCTAGGACTAGGGCTGGGAATGAGCAGTTCTTC
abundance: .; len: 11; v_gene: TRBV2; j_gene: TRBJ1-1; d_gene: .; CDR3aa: CASGRRDEAFF; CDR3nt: TGTGCCAGCGGCAGGCGGGATGAAGCTTTCTTT
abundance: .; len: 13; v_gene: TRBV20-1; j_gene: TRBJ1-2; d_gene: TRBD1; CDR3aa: CSASLRTGYGYTF; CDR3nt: TGCAGTGCTAGTCTTAGGACAGGCTATGGCTACACCTTC
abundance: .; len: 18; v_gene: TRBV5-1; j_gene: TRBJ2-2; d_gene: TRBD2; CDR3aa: CASRADPGLESDTGELFF; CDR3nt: TGCGCCAGCAGAGCCGACCCGGGACTAGAATCGGACACCGGGGAGCTGTTTTTT
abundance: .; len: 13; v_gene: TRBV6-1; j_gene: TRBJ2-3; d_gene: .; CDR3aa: CASSVPGTDTQYF; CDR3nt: TGTGCCAGCAGTGTCCCCGGCACAGATACGCAGTATTTT
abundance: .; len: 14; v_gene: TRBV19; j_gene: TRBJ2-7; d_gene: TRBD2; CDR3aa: CASSIASGTYEQYF; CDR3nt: TGTGCCAGTAGTATTGCTAGCGGGACCTACGAGCAGTACTTC
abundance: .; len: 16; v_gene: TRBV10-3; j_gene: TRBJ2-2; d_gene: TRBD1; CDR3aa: CAISDPDRVGTGELFF; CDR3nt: TGTGCCATCAGTGATCCGGACAGGGTAGGGACCGGGGAGCTGTTTTTT
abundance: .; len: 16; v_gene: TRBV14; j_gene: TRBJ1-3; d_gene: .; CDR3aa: CASSQDLTASGNTIYF; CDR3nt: TGTGCCAGCAGCCAAGATCTGACGGCCTCTGGAAACACCATATATTTT
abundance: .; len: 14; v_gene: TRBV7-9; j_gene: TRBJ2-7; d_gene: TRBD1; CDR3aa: CASTSGGSSYEQYF; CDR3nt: TGTGCCAGCACCTCAGGGGGAAGCTCCTACGAGCAGTACTTC
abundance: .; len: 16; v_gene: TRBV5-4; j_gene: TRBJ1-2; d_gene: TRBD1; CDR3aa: CASSGRDRGWDYGYTF; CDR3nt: TGTGCCAGCAGCGGGAGGGACAGGGGATGGGACTATGGCTACACCTTC
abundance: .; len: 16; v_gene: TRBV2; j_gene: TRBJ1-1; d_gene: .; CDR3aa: CATQGLPGFSNTEAFF; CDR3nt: TGTGCCACCCAAGGTCTGCCAGGTTTCAGTAACACTGAAGCTTTCTTT
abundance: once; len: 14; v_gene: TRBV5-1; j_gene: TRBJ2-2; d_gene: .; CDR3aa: CASSPGLLTGELFF; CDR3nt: TGCGCCAGCAGCCCTGGACTTCTCACCGGGGAGCTGTTTTTT
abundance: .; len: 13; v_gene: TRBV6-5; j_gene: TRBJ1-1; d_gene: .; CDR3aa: CASSGPLNTEAFF; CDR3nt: TGTGCCAGCAGCGGACCGCTGAACACTGAAGCTTTCTTT
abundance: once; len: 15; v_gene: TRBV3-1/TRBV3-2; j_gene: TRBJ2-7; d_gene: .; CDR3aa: CASSPQLATNYEQYF; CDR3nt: TGTGCCAGCAGCCCACAACTAGCTACCAACTACGAGCAGTACTTC
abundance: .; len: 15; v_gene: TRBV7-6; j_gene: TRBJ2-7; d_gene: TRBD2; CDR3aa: CASSLGGSGSYEQYF; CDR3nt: TGTGCCAGCAGCTTAGGTGGTAGCGGGAGCTACGAGCAGTACTTC
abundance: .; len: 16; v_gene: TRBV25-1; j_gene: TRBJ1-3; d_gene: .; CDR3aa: CASSGTYSISGNTIYF; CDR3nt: TGTGCCAGCAGTGGGACCTACAGTATCTCTGGAAACACCATATATTTT
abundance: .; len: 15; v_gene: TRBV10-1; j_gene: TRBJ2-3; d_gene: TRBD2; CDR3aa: CASILAGVAWDTQYF; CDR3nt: TGCGCCAGCATACTAGCGGGAGTGGCGTGGGATACGCAGTATTTT
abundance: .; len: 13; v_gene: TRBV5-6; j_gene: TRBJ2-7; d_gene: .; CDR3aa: CASSRSSLYEQYF; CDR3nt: TGTGCCAGCAGCCGCTCCTCCCTCTACGAGCAGTACTTC
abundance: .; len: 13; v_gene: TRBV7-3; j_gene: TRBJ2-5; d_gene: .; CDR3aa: CASSWGPQETQYF; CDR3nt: TGTGCCAGCAGCTGGGGACCCCAAGAGACCCAGTACTTC
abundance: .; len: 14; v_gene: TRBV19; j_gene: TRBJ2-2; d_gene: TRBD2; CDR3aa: CASSIAGGTGELFF; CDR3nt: TGTGCCAGTAGTATAGCGGGGGGGACCGGGGAGCTGTTTTTT
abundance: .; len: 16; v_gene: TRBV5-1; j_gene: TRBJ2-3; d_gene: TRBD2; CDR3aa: CASSFRTSGITDTQYF; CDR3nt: TGCGCCAGCAGCTTCCGGACTAGCGGAATCACAGATACGCAGTATTTT
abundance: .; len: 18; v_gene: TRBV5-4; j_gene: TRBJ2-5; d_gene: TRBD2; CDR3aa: CASRPGASGRFRQETQYF; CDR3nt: TGTGCCAGCAGGCCAGGCGCTAGCGGGAGGTTCAGACAAGAGACCCAGTACTTC
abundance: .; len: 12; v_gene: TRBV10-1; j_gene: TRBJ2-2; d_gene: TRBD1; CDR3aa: CASKGGSGELFF; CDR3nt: TGCGCCAGCAAAGGGGGCAGCGGGGAGCTGTTTTTT
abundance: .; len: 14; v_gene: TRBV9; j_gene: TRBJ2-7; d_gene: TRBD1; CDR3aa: CASSVGQGGYEQYF; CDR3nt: TGTGCCAGCAGCGTTGGACAGGGGGGATACGAGCAGTACTTC
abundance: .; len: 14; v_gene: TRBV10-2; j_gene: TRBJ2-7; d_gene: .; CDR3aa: CASSGPRSNYEQYF; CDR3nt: TGCGCCAGCAGTGGGCCTAGATCAAACTACGAGCAGTACTTC
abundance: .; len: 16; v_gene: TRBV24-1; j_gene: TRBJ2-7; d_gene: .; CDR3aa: CATRLRMATILYEQYF; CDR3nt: TGTGCCACCAGGCTGCGGATGGCGACAATTCTTTACGAGCAGTACTTC
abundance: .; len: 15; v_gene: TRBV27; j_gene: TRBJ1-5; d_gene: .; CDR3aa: CASRDLSGMGQPQHF; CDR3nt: TGTGCCAGCAGGGACTTGAGCGGAATGGGGCAGCCCCAGCATTTT
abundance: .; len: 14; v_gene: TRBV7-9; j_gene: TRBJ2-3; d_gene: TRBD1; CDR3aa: CASSERQGTDTQYF; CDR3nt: TGTGCCAGCAGCGAAAGACAGGGAACAGATACGCAGTATTTT
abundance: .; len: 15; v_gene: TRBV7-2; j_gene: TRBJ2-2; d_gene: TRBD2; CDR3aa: CAVWRGAANTGELFF; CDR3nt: TGTGCCGTCTGGCGGGGGGCCGCGAACACCGGGGAGCTGTTTTTT
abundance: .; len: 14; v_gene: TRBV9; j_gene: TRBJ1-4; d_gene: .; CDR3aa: CASSAKDFNEKLFF; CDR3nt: TGTGCCAGCAGCGCAAAGGATTTTAATGAAAAACTGTTTTTT
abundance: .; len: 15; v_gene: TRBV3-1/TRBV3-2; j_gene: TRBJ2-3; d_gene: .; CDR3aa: CASSQVGAGTDTQYF; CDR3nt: TGTGCCAGCAGCCAAGTAGGGGCGGGCACAGATACGCAGTATTTT
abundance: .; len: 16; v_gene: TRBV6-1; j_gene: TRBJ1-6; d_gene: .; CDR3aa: CASSDYQGGPYSPLHF; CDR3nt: TGTGCCAGCAGTGATTACCAGGGAGGACCCTATTCACCCCTCCACTTT
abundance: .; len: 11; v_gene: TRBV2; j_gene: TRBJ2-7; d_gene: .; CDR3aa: CASSGRGEQYF; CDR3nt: TGTGCCAGCAGTGGGAGGGGCGAGCAGTACTTC
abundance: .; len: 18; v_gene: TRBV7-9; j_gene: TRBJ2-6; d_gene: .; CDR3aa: CASSFFGAQYSGANVLTF; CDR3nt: TGTGCCAGCAGCTTTTTCGGAGCACAATACTCTGGGGCCAACGTCCTGACTTTC
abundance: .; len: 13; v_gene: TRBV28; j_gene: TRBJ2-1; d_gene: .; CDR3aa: CASRGGRYNEQFF; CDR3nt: TGTGCCAGCAGAGGGGGGAGGTACAATGAGCAGTTCTTC
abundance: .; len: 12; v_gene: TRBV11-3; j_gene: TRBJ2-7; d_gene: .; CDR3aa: CASSFLGTEQYF; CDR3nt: TGTGCCAGCAGCTTTTTGGGGACCGAGCAGTACTTC
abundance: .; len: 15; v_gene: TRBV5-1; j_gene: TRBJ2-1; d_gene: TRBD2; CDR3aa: CASSYALAGAVEQFF; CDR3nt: TGCGCCAGCAGCTACGCTCTAGCGGGAGCGGTTGAGCAGTTCTTC
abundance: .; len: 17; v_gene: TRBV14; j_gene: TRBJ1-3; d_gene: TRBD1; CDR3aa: CASSLRTGRISGNTIYF; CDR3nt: TGTGCCAGCAGCCTGCGGACAGGGCGAATCTCTGGAAACACCATATATTTT
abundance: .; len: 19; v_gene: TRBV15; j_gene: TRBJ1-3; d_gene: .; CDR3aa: CATSTGARGGTLSGNTIYF; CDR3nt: TGTGCCACCAGCACGGGCGCGAGAGGGGGGACACTCTCTGGAAACACCATATATTTT
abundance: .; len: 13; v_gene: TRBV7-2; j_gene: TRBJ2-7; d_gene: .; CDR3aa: CASSLARDTEQYF; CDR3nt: TGTGCCAGCAGCTTAGCGAGGGACACCGAGCAGTACTTC
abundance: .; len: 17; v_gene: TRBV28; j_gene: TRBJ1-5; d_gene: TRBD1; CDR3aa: CASRKLKDRGRDQPQHF; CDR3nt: TGTGCCAGCAGAAAACTTAAGGACAGGGGTAGGGATCAGCCCCAGCATTTT
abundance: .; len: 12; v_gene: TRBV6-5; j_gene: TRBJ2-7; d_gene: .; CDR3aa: CASMGAIHEQYF; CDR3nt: TGTGCCAGCATGGGGGCTATACACGAGCAGTACTTC
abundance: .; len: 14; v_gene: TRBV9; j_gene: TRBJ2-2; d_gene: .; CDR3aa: CASSVGLATGELFF; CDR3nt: TGTGCCAGCAGCGTAGGTCTAGCAACCGGGGAGCTGTTTTTT
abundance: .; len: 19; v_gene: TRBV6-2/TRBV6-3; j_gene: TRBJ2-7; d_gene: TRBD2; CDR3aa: CASSYSGVSGGRSLYEQYF; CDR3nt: TGTGCCAGCAGTTACTCAGGGGTCTCCGGCGGGAGGTCTCTCTACGAGCAGTACTTC
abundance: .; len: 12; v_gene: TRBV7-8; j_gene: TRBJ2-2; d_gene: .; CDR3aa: CASSPFAGELFF; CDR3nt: TGTGCCAGCAGCCCCTTCGCCGGGGAGCTGTTTTTT
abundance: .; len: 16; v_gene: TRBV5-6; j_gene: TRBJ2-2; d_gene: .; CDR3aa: CASSQKDIYNTGELFF; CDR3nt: TGTGCCAGCAGCCAAAAGGACATCTACAACACCGGGGAGCTGTTTTTT
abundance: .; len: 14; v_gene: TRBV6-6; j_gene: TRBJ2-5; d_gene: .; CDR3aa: CASSYSSEQETQYF; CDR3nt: TGTGCCAGCAGTTACTCGAGCGAGCAAGAGACCCAGTACTTC
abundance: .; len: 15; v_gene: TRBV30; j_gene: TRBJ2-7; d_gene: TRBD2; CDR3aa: CAWSDGGRNSYEQYF; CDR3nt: TGTGCCTGGAGTGATGGCGGGAGGAACTCCTACGAGCAGTACTTC
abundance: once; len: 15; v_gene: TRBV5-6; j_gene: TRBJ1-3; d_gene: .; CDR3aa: CASSFYGSSGNTIYF; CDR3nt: TGTGCCAGCAGCTTTTACGGTTCTTCGGGAAACACCATATATTTT